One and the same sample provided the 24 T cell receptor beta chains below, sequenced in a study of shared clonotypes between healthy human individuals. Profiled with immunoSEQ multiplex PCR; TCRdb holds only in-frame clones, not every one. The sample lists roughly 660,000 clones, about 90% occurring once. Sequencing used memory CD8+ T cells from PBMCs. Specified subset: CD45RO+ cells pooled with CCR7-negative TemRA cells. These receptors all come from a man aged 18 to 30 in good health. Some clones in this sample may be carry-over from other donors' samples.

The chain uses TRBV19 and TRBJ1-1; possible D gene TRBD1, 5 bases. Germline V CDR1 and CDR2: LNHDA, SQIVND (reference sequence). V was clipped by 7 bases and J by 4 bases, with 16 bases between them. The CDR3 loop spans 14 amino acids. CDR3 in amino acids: CASMPRGTGTEAFF. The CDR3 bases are TGTGCCAGTATGCCCCGGGGGACGGGCACTGAAGCTTTCTTT.

CDR3 sequence: CASSPGDRGPGANVLTF. DNA for the CDR3: TGTGCCAGCAGCCCGGGGGACAGGGGGCCTGGGGCCAACGTCCTGACTTTC. This chain uses TRBV5-4 with TRBJ2-6; 12 bases map to TRBD1. CDR1 is SGHNT and CDR2 is YYREEE in the germline V gene (reference sequence). V lost 4 bases to trimming and J lost 2 bases; unmatched junction nucleotides: 4. The CDR3 consists of 17 residues.

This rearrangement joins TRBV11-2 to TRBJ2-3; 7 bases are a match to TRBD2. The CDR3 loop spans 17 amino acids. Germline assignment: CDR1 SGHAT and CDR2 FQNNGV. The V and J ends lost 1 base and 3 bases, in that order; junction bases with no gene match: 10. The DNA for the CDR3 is TGTGCCAGCAGCTTAGTGGGGGGGTTGAAAGGTACAGATACGCAGTATTTT. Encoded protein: CASSLVGGLKGTDTQYF. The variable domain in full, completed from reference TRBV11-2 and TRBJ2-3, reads EAGVAQSPRYKIIEKRQSVAFWCNPISGHATLYWYQQILGQGPKLLIQFQNNGVVDDSQLPKDRFSAERLKGVDSTLKIQPAKLEDSAVYLCASSLVGGLKGTDTQYFGPGTRLTVL.

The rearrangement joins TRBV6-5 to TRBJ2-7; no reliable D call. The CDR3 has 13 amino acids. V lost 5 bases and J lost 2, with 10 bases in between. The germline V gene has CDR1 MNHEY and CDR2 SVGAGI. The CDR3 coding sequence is TGTGCCAGCAGTCTAGGATACGCCTACGAGCAGTACTTC. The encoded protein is CASSLGYAYEQYF.

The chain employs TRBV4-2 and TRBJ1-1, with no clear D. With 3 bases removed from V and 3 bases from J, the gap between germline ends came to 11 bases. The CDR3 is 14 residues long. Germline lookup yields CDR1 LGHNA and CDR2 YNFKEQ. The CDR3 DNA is TGTGCCAGCAGCCAGTCCCTGGAAGACACTGAAGCTTTCTTT. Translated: CASSQSLEDTEAFF.

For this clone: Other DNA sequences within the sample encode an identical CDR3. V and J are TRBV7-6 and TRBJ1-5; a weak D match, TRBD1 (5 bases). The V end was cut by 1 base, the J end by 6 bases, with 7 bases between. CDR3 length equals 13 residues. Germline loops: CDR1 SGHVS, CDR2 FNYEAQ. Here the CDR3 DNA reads TGTGCCAGCAGCTTAGGGGGGGGTCAGCCCCAGCATTTT. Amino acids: CASSLGGGQPQHF.

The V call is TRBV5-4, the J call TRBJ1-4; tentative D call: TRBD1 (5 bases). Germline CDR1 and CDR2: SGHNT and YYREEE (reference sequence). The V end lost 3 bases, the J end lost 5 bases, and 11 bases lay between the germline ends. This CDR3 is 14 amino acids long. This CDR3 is CASSWGITNEKLFF. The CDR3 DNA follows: TGTGCCAGCAGCTGGGGGATTACGAATGAAAAACTGTTTTTT.

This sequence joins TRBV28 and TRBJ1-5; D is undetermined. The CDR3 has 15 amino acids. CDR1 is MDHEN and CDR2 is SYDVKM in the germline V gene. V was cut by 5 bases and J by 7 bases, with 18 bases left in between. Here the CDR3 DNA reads TGTGCCAGCAGTCCTAACGGACCCTTAGCACAGCCCCAGCATTTT. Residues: CASSPNGPLAQPQHF.

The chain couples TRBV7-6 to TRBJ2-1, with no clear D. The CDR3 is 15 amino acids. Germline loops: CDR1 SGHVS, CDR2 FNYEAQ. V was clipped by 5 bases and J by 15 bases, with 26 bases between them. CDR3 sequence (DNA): TGTGCCAGCAGCACTAACCGGTTTGGCGGCGATCGGATGTTCTTC. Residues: CASSTNRFGGDRMFF.

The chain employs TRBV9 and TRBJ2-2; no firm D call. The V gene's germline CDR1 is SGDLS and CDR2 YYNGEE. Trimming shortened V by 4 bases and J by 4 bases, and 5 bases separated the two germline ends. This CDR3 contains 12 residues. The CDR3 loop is CASSPVTGELFF. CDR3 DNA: TGTGCCAGCAGCCCTGTCACCGGGGAGCTGTTTTTT. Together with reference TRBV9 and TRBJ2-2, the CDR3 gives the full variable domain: DSGVTQTPKHLITATGQRVTLRCSPRSGDLSVYWYQQSLDQGLQFLIQYYNGEERAKGNILERFSAQQFPDLHSELNLSSLELGDSALYFCASSPVTGELFFGEGSRLTVL.

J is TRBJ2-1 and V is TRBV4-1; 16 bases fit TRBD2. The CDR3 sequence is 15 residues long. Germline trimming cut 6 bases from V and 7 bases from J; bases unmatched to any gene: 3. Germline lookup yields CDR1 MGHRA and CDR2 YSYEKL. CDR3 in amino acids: CASRLGLAGGNEQFF. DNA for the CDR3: TGCGCCAGCAGACTGGGACTAGCGGGAGGGAATGAGCAGTTCTTC.

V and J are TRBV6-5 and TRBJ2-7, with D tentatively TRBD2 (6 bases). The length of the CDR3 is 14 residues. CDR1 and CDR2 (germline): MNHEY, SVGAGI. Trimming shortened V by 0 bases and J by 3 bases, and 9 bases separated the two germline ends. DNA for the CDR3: TGTGCCAGCAGTTACTCAGGAGGGTACTACGAGCAGTACTTC. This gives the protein CASSYSGGYYEQYF.

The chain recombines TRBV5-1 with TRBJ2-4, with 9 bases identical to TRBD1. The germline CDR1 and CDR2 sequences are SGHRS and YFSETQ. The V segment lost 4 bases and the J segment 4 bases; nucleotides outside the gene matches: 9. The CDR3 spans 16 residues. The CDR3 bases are TGCGCCAGCAGCCGTCAGACAGGGGGAAGAAAAAACATTCAGTACTTC. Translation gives CASSRQTGGRKNIQYF.

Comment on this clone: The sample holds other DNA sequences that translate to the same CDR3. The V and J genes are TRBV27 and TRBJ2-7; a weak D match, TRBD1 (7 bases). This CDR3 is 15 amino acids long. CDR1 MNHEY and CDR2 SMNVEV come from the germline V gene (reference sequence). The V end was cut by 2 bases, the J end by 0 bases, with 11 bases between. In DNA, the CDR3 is TGTGCCAGCAGTTTAGGGCGGGACAGCTCCTACGAGCAGTACTTC. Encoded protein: CASSLGRDSSYEQYF.

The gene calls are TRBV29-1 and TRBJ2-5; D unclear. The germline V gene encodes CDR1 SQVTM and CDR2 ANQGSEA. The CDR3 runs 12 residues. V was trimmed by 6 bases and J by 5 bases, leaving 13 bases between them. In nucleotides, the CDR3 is TGCAGCGTCACACACCTTCGGGAGACCCAGTACTTC. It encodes CSVTHLRETQYF.

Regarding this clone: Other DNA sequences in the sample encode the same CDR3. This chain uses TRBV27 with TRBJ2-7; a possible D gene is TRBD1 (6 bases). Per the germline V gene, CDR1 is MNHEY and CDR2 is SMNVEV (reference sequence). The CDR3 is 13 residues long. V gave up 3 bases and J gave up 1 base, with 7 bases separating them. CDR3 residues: CASSFRGSYEQYF. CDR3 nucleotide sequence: TGTGCCAGCAGTTTCAGGGGTTCCTACGAGCAGTACTTC.

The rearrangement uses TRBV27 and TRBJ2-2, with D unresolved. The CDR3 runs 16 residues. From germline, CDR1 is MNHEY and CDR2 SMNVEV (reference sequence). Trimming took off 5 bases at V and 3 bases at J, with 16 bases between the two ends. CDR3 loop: CASSQGSPRYTGELFF. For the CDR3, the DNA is TGTGCCAGCAGTCAAGGATCCCCGCGGTACACCGGGGAGCTGTTTTTT.

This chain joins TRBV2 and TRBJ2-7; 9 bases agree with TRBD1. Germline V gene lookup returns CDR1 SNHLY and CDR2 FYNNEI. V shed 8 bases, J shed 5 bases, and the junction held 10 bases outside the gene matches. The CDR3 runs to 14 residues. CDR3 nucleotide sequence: TGTGCCAGCTTGCCCGGGACAGGGTTCGACGAGCAGTACTTC. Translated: CASLPGTGFDEQYF.

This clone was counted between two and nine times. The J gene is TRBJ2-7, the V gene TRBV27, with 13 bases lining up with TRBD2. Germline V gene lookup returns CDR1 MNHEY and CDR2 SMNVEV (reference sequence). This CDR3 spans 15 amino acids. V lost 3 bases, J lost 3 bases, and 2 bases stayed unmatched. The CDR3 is CASSFGTSGVYEQYF. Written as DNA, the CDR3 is TGTGCCAGCAGTTTTGGGACTAGCGGGGTCTACGAGCAGTACTTC.

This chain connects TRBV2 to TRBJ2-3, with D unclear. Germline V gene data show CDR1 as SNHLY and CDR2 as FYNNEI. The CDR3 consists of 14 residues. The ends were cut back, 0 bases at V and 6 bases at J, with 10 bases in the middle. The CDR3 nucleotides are TGTGCCAGCAGTGAAGCTAGAAGATCGGATACGCAGTATTTT. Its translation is CASSEARRSDTQYF.

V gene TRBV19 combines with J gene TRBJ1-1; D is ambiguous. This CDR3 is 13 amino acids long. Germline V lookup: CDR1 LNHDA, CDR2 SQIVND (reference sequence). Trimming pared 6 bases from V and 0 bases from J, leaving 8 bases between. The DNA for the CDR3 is TGTGCCAGTAGCTTCAGGATGAACACTGAAGCTTTCTTT. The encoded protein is CASSFRMNTEAFF.

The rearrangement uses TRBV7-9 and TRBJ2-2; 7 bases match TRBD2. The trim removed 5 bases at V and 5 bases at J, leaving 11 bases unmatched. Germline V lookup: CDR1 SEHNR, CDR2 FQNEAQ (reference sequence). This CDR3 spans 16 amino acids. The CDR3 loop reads CASSPSPGGGTGELFF. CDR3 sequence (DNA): TGTGCCAGCAGCCCTTCCCCGGGAGGAGGGACCGGGGAGCTGTTTTTT.

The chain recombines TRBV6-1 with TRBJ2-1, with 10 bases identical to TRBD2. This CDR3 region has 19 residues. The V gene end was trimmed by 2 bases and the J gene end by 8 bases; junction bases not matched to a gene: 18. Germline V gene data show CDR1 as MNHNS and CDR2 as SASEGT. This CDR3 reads CASSEYLLYAVAGGYEQFF. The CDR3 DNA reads TGTGCCAGCAGTGAATATTTACTTTACGCGGTAGCGGGAGGATATGAGCAGTTCTTC.

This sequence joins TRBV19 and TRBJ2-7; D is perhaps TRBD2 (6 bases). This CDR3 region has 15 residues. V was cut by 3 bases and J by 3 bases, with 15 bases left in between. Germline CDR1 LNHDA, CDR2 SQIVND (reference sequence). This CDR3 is CASSIGRGPVYEQYF. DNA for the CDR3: TGTGCCAGTAGTATTGGGCGGGGCCCCGTCTACGAGCAGTACTTC.